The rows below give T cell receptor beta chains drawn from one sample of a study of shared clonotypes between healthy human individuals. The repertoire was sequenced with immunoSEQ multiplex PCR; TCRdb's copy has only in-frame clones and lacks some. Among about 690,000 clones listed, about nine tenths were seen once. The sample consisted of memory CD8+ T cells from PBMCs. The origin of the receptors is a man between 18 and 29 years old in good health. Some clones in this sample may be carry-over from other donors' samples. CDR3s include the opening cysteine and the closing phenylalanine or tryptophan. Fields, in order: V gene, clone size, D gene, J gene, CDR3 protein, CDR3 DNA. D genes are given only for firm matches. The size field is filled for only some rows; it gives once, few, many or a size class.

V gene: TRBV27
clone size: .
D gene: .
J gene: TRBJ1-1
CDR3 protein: CASSHRTGTTYTEAFF
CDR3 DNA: TGTGCCAGCAGCCACCGGACCGGGACAACCTACACTGAAGCTTTCTTT

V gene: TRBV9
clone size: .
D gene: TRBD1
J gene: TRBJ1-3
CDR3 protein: CASRRARVADLGQLSSGNTIYF
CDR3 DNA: TGTGCCAGCAGAAGGGCACGAGTAGCAGATCTGGGACAGCTAAGCTCTGGAAACACCATATATTTT

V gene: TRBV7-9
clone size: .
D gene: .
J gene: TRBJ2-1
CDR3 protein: CASSPSNRPYNEQFF
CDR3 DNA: TGTGCCAGCAGCCCCTCTAACAGGCCCTACAATGAGCAGTTCTTC

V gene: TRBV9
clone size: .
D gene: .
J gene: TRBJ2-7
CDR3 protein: CASSVGNRDYEQYF
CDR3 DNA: TGTGCCAGCAGCGTAGGCAACAGGGACTACGAGCAGTACTTC

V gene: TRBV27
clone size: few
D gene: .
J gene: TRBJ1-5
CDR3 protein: CASSFAAGVQPQHF
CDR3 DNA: TGTGCCAGCAGTTTTGCGGCAGGGGTTCAGCCCCAGCATTTT

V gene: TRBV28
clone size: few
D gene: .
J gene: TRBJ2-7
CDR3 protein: CASSPGDTPYEQYF
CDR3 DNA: TGTGCCAGCAGTCCGGGGGACACCCCCTACGAGCAGTACTTC

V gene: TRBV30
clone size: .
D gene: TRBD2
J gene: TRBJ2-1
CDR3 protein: CAWSVNSGLEEEFF
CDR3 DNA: TGTGCCTGGAGTGTAAACTCGGGACTAGAAGAAGAGTTCTTC

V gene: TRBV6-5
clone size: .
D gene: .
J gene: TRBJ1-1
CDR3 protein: CASSYSLDTNTEAFF
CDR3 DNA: TGTGCCAGCAGTTACTCCTTGGACACGAACACTGAAGCTTTCTTT

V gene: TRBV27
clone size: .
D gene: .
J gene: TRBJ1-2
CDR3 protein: CASSLVQGNGYTF
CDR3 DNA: TGTGCCAGCAGTTTAGTACAGGGTAATGGCTACACCTTC

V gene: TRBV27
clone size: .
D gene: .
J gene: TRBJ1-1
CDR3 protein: CASSLWRNTEAFF
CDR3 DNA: TGTGCCAGCAGTTTATGGAGGAACACTGAAGCTTTCTTT

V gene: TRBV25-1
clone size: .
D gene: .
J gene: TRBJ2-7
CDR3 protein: CASSLVGDEQYF
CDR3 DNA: TGTGCCAGCTCCCTGGTCGGGGACGAGCAGTACTTC

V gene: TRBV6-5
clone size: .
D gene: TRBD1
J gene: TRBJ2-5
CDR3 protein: CASKQGLGETQYF
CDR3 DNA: TGTGCCAGCAAACAGGGGCTTGGGGAGACCCAGTACTTC

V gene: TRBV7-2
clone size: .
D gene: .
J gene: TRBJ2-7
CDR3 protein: CASSLSLVRSYEQYF
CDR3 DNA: TGTGCCAGCAGCTTATCCCTCGTACGCTCCTACGAGCAGTACTTC

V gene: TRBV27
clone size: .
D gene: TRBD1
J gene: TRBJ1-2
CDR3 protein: CASSNTGGFYGYTF
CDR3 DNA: TGTGCCAGCAGTAATACAGGGGGCTTCTATGGCTACACCTTC

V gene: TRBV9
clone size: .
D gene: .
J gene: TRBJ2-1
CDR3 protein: CASTLTGVSYNEQFF
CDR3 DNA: TGTGCCAGCACCCTAACCGGGGTATCCTACAATGAGCAGTTCTTC

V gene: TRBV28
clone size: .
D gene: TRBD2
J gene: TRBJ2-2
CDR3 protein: CASRPRLAGEFGGELFF
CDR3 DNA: TGTGCCAGCAGACCTAGACTAGCGGGAGAATTTGGCGGGGAGCTGTTTTTT

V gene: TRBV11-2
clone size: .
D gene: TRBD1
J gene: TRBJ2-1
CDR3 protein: CASSPRSGTGGSHEQFF
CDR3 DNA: TGTGCCAGCAGCCCACGTTCCGGGACAGGGGGGAGCCATGAGCAGTTCTTC

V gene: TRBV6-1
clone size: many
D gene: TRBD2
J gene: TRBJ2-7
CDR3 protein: CASSERPATSGSSYEQYF
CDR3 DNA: TGTGCCAGCAGTGAACGCCCCGCGACTAGCGGGAGCTCCTACGAGCAGTACTTC

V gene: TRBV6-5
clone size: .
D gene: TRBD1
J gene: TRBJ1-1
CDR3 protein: CASSYLTGGGEAFF
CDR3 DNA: TGTGCCAGCAGTTACTTAACAGGGGGCGGTGAAGCTTTCTTT